The entry below gives a single T cell receptor (beta chain) sequence along with its context. Its antigen is currently unknown. The data belong to a study of long-term antiretroviral therapy in people with HIV. Findings and limits, study-wide: Blood specimens, gathered between the mid-2000s and the late 2010s, were possibly obtained under older ART regimens. It was observed that HIV repertoires exhibited narrower CDR3 length ranges than controls. Dominant in the repertoire at all time points were clones expanded before ART. ART preceded a rise in diversity that nonetheless stayed lower than in transplant donor controls.

A v3.0 immunoSEQ assay was performed at survey level. Clones were sequenced by immunoSEQ multiplex PCR, and TCRdb holds only the in-frame ones, with some missing. Of some 33,000 clones in the sample, roughly four fifths are singletons; the top ten hold around 6.1%. Germline V gives CDR1 SGHDT, CDR2 YYEEEE. This CDR3 comprises 15 residues. Trimming removed 4 bases from V and 4 bases from J, with 15 bases in between. Here the sequenced sample was unsorted PBMCs, taken 0.6 years after starting antiretroviral therapy. The receptor was derived from a man younger than 35 with HIV. V usage is TRBV5-6 and J usage is TRBJ1-5, with D uncertain. The CDR3, as DNA: TGTGCCAGCAGCCCCGGTCAAGGTTTTAATCAGCCCCAGCATTTT. Protein product: CASSPGQGFNQPQHF.